The TCR beta chain described here comes from a study of OX40 agonist ivuxolimab in advanced cancers. The table came from immunoSEQ multiplex PCR; TCRdb's copy has only in-frame clones and leaves some out. The table shows 80,000 to 95,000 clones, with 65% to 90% occurring only once. Germline V lookup: CDR1 GTSNPN, CDR2 SVGIG (reference sequence). The V end lost 0 bases, the J end lost 6 bases, and 18 bases lay between the germline ends. The CDR3 has 15 amino acids. The TCR was taken from an adult with an advanced solid tumor such as melanoma, head and neck, liver or kidney cancer. Source: CD4+ or CD8+ T cells sorted from blood, taken in a trial of the OX40 agonist ivuxolimab. The chain has TRBV30 and TRBJ2-7, with a tentative D call TRBD2 (7 bases). CDR3 in DNA: TGTGCCTGGAGTGTGGGGCGGGGGCCGGTAGGCGAGCAGTACTTC. It is translated as CAWSVGRGPVGEQYF.